These 27 T cell receptor beta chains share one sample of origin, sequenced in a study of T-cell memory formation after mild COVID-19. TCRdb re-called the 5' RACE reads through MiXCR, storing one row per CDR3 protein. The data contain hundreds of thousands of distinct CDR3 sequences, more than 20% of them singletons. Sample: PBMCs or a T cell subset sorted from them (not recorded which). The receptor source for this set is an adult woman who had mild COVID-19 (a few samples of this study predate the infection). Cell type and time point are not known.

This clonotype appeared a few times. The chain has TRBV27 and TRBJ1-5, with D maybe TRBD1 (5 bases). Trimming removed 3 bases at V and 2 bases at J, with 11 bases between. The germline V gene has CDR1 MNHEY and CDR2 SMNVEV (reference sequence). The CDR3 runs 15 residues. CDR3 DNA: TGTGCCAGCAGTTTTTCAGGGAACGGCAATCAGCCCCAGCATTTT. It is translated as CASSFSGNGNQPQHF.

The chain employs TRBV3-1 and TRBJ2-7; 10 bases match TRBD1. The CDR3 extends over 14 amino acids. CDR1 and CDR2 (germline): LGHDT, YNNKEL (reference sequence). Trimming at V came to 4 bases and at J to 5 bases, leaving 5 bases not matched to a gene. Written as DNA, the CDR3 is TGTGCCAGCAGCCCCCTCGGGACAGGGGACGAGCAGTACTTC. Translating gives CASSPLGTGDEQYF.

This clonotype was seen a handful of times. The rearrangement links TRBV12-3 or TRBV12-4 to TRBJ1-1; tentatively, D is TRBD1 (5 bases). The CDR3 sequence is 13 residues long. The V gene lost 1 base and the J gene lost 8 bases, with 11 bases spanning the gap. The CDR3 DNA follows: TGTGCCAGCAGTTTAGGGGGGGACGGAGAAGCTTTCTTT. Its translation is CASSLGGDGEAFF.

V gene TRBV4-1 combines with J gene TRBJ1-1, with TRBD1 identical over 8 bases. V trimming: 0 bases; J trimming: 8 bases; junction bases outside the gene matches: 8. The CDR3 length is 15 residues. Germline CDR1 is MGHRA and CDR2 is YSYEKL. CDR3 amino acids: CASSQDPGQDSEAFF. The CDR3 bases are TGCGCCAGCAGCCAAGACCCGGGACAGGATTCGGAAGCTTTCTTT.

This CDR3 is CATSDRQRSEAFF. In DNA, the CDR3 is TGTGCCACCAGTGATCGACAGCGCTCTGAAGCTTTCTTT. The chain employs TRBV24-1 and TRBJ1-1, with TRBD1 as a possible D gene (5 bases). The V and J ends lost 3 bases and 6 bases respectively, with 10 bases between them. CDR1 is KGHDR and CDR2 is SFDVKD in the germline V gene. The CDR3 sequence is 13 residues long.

V is TRBV5-1 and J is TRBJ1-1; tentatively, D is TRBD1 (5 bases). This CDR3 is 13 amino acids long. CDR1 is SGHRS and CDR2 is YFSETQ in the germline V gene. V was trimmed by 4 bases and J by 1 base, leaving 8 bases between them. The CDR3 loop is CASSRDRNTEAFF. CDR3 sequence (DNA): TGCGCCAGCAGCCGTGACAGGAACACTGAAGCTTTCTTT. Full variable domain (rest looked up from reference TRBV5-1 and TRBJ1-1): KAGVTQTPRYLIKTRGQQVTLSCSPISGHRSVSWYQQTPGQGLQFLFEYFSETQRNKGNFPGRFSGRQFSNSRSEMNVSTLELGDSALYLCASSRDRNTEAFFGQGTRLTVV.

The V gene is TRBV5-1, the J gene TRBJ2-7; D may correspond to TRBD1 or TRBD2 (5 bases each). The CDR3 spans 13 residues. Germline-derived CDR1 and CDR2 are SGHRS and YFSETQ. V was shortened by 4 bases and J by 2 bases, with 10 bases between the two germline ends. The CDR3 spells CASSVGAPYEQYF. As DNA, the CDR3 is TGCGCCAGCAGCGTCGGGGCCCCCTACGAGCAGTACTTC.

This clonotype has more than one count but fewer than ten. The chain is built from TRBV7-8 and TRBJ2-7, with no clear D. Trimming stripped 3 bases from V and 2 bases from J, with 14 bases between. The CDR3 totals 15 residues. Per germline, CDR1 SGHVS and CDR2 FQNEAQ. In nucleotides, the CDR3 is TGTGCCAGCAGCTTCCACACTGGGCACACCTACGAGCAGTACTTC. Translation gives CASSFHTGHTYEQYF.

The rearrangement joins TRBV7-9 to TRBJ2-3; D is ambiguous. Looked up from germline, CDR1 is SEHNR and CDR2 is FQNEAQ (reference sequence). V lost 3 bases, J lost 0 bases, and 10 bases lay in between. The length of the CDR3 is 15 residues. CDR3 DNA sequence: TGTGCCAGCAGCTTTACCCTCTCTAGCACAGATACGCAGTATTTT. It translates to CASSFTLSSTDTQYF.

This clonotype was counted only a few times. The J gene is TRBJ1-3, the V gene TRBV5-1, with D hard to call. Trimming shortened V by 6 bases and J by 0 bases, and 16 bases separated the two germline ends. This CDR3 contains 16 residues. Germline lookup yields CDR1 SGHRS and CDR2 YFSETQ. The CDR3 bases are TGCGCCAGCACCCCCGAGGACTCCAACTCTGGAAACACCATATATTTT. Translating it yields CASTPEDSNSGNTIYF.

This clonotype was found a few times. J is TRBJ2-7 and V is TRBV10-3, with D hard to call. Germline V lookup: CDR1 ENHRY, CDR2 SYGVKD. The V gene lost 0 bases and the J gene lost 7 bases, with 13 bases spanning the gap. The length of the CDR3 is 14 residues. The DNA of the CDR3 is TGTGCCATCAGTGAGTCGAATTCTCTCGAGGAGCAGTACTTC. This encodes CAISESNSLEEQYF.

This clonotype was seen ten or more times. The V and J genes are TRBV6-2 or TRBV6-3 and TRBJ2-1; 12 bases map to TRBD2. V lost 4 bases to trimming and J lost 2 bases; unmatched junction nucleotides: 3. The CDR3 length is 16 residues. From germline, CDR1 is MNHEY and CDR2 SVGEGT. The CDR3 coding sequence is TGTGCCAGCAGTTCCGGACTAGCGGGGCCCTACAATGAGCAGTTCTTC. Amino acids: CASSSGLAGPYNEQFF.

This chain uses TRBV11-2 with TRBJ2-1; D unclear. V was pared by 5 bases and J by 4 bases, with 12 bases between. Germline assignment: CDR1 SGHAT and CDR2 FQNNGV. This CDR3 is built from 14 residues. CDR3 sequence (DNA): TGTGCCAGCAGCGGGCAGGCTAGGTACAATGAGCAGTTCTTC. Protein: CASSGQARYNEQFF.

V usage is TRBV7-2 and J usage is TRBJ1-1; D remains ambiguous. CDR1 SGHTA and CDR2 FQGNSA come from the germline V gene. V dropped 1 base and J dropped 1 base, with 10 bases sitting between them. The CDR3 runs 15 residues. The CDR3 protein is CASSLVGGSNTEAFF. CDR3 bases: TGTGCCAGCAGCTTAGTAGGCGGGTCGAACACTGAAGCTTTCTTT. Complete variable domain (other parts from reference TRBV7-2 and TRBJ1-1): GAGVSQSPSNKVTEKGKDVELRCDPISGHTALYWYRQSLGQGLEFLIYFQGNSAPDKSGLPSDRFSAERTGGSVSTLTIQRTQQEDSAVYLCASSLVGGSNTEAFFGQGTRLTVV.

This clonotype was counted at least ten times. The chain combines TRBV4-1 with TRBJ1-2, with D hard to call. The V gene lost 0 bases and the J gene lost 13 bases, with 21 bases spanning the gap. This CDR3 is 15 amino acids long. Germline V gene sequence: CDR1 MGHRA, CDR2 YSYEKL. The CDR3 spells CASSQDDVGFRSRTF. As DNA, the CDR3 is TGCGCCAGCAGCCAAGATGACGTGGGGTTTCGGTCTCGCACCTTC.

The genes are TRBV18 and TRBJ2-3; no firm D call. Trimming took 8 bases from V and 3 from J, leaving 15 bases between them. Germline CDR1 KGHSH, CDR2 LQKENI. This CDR3 comprises 14 residues. CDR3 coding DNA: TGTGCCAGCCACGGCGCAGATCAAACAGATACGCAGTATTTT. It translates to CASHGADQTDTQYF.

The CDR3 reads CASSLRPTQYF. The CDR3 nucleotides read TGTGCCAGCAGTTTAAGACCTACGCAGTATTTT. The chain has TRBV12-3 or TRBV12-4 and TRBJ2-3; D call uncertain. The CDR3 totals 11 residues. V was clipped by 2 bases and J by 8 bases, with 5 bases between them.

This chain uses TRBV15 with TRBJ1-5; no definite D call. The CDR3 contains 12 residues. The germline CDR1 and CDR2 sequences are LNHNV and YYDKDF (reference sequence). Trimming took off 0 bases at V and 9 bases at J, with 6 bases between the two ends. The CDR3 loop reads CATSRDGRPQHF. CDR3 in DNA: TGTGCCACCAGCAGAGATGGGCGGCCCCAGCATTTT.

The V gene is TRBV12-3 or TRBV12-4, the J gene TRBJ2-7, with 10 bases that match TRBD1. This CDR3 spans 14 amino acids. Unmatched junction bases numbered 7, after V lost 5 bases and J lost 6 bases. The CDR3 sequence is CASSGQGGTGEQYF. As DNA, the CDR3 is TGTGCCAGCAGTGGACAGGGGGGTACGGGCGAGCAGTACTTC.

The rearrangement uses TRBV14 and TRBJ1-2, with D maybe TRBD1 (5 bases). The V gene's germline CDR1 is SGHDN and CDR2 FVKESK. The CDR3 is 15 residues long. Trimming pared 0 bases from V and 8 bases from J, leaving 16 bases between. CDR3 protein: CASSQEGAGGTGYTF. CDR3 nucleotides: TGTGCCAGCAGCCAAGAAGGGGCTGGGGGAACGGGCTACACCTTC.

The V call is TRBV20-1, the J call TRBJ2-1, with TRBD2 matching over 14 bases. This CDR3 is 16 amino acids long. V was pared by 2 bases and J by 6 bases, with 6 bases of the junction left unmatched. Germline loops: CDR1 DFQATT, CDR2 SNEGSKA (reference sequence). CDR3 residues: CSARSGTSGGSNEQFF. CDR3 nucleotides: TGCAGTGCTAGAAGTGGGACTAGCGGGGGCTCCAATGAGCAGTTCTTC.

The chain links TRBV6-5 to TRBJ2-7; TRBD1 aligns across 7 bases. Germline-derived CDR1 and CDR2 are MNHEY and SVGAGI. V lost 5 bases to trimming and J lost 4 bases; unmatched junction nucleotides: 8. This CDR3 has 14 residues. The CDR3 DNA follows: TGTGCCAGCAGTGAATCGGGACAGCTATACGAGCAGTACTTC. Translating gives CASSESGQLYEQYF.

This clonotype has just a few counts. The chain couples TRBV5-1 to TRBJ2-2; TRBD2 aligns across 14 bases. The germline V gene has CDR1 SGHRS and CDR2 YFSETQ. The CDR3 is made up of 20 amino acids. Germline trimming cut 2 bases from V and 1 base from J; bases unmatched to any gene: 10. The CDR3 coding sequence is TGCGCCAGCAGCTTAGGCGGACTAGCGGGGGGACCCTGGAACACCGGGGAGCTGTTTTTT. Translation gives CASSLGGLAGGPWNTGELFF.

The chain is built from TRBV7-9 and TRBJ2-7; D is unclear. From germline, CDR1 is SEHNR and CDR2 FQNEAQ (reference sequence). CDR3 length equals 17 residues. V lost 4 bases to trimming and J lost 3 bases, with 22 bases between them. The CDR3 is CASSSQAMGPHYYEQYF. The CDR3 DNA reads TGTGCCAGCAGCTCCCAGGCGATGGGTCCCCACTACTACGAGCAGTACTTC.

The sample holds a few counts of this clonotype. The V and J genes are TRBV19 and TRBJ2-5; TRBD1 aligns across 8 bases. V shed 6 bases and J 1 base; nucleotides not matched to a gene: 7. Germline assignment: CDR1 LNHDA and CDR2 SQIVND (reference sequence). This CDR3 has 15 residues. CDR3 amino acids: CASSLDQGAQETQYF. CDR3 nucleotides: TGTGCCAGTAGCCTGGATCAGGGGGCCCAAGAGACCCAGTACTTC.

The table lists this clonotype with a few counts. The CDR3, as DNA: TGTGCCAGCAGCTCCATACTAGCGGGAGAGTTCCATGAGCAGTTCTTC. Translating it yields CASSSILAGEFHEQFF. The chain combines TRBV11-3 with TRBJ2-1; 11 nucleotides line up with TRBD2. The CDR3 is 16 residues long. J lost 8 bases, V lost 4 bases, and 10 bases had no gene match. CDR1 is SGHNT, CDR2 YENEEA, per germline.

This clonotype has a single count. The chain uses TRBV7-2 and TRBJ1-3, with D possibly matching TRBD1 (5 bases). The germline V and J ends were trimmed by 1 base and 4 bases, with 11 bases remaining between them. CDR1 is SGHTA and CDR2 is FQGNSA in the germline V gene. The CDR3 spans 15 residues. The CDR3 DNA reads as TGTGCCAGCAGCTTAGAGGTACAGGCCGGAAACACCATATATTTT. It is translated as CASSLEVQAGNTIYF.